This T cell receptor (beta chain) was observed in a study of blood T cells in healthy people across ages (dated by TCRdb to about 2015). Study-wide context: In model experiments, roughly one uniquely barcoded TCR beta cDNA molecule per two T cells was captured by template switching. Using deep sequencing normalized with unique cDNA molecular identifiers, the study measured how TCR beta repertoire diversity changes with age. Donors were grouped into four age groups: young (average approximately 15 years), middle-aged (roughly 38), aged (around 60) and long-lived (roughly 80). To avoid experimental bias, donors of different ages were distributed randomly across sequencing lanes. For two donors (one aged 18 to 30 and one aged 80 or older), the study analyzed two additional independent replicas of 1 million unique cDNA reads from the same blood draw. What the study reported, not specific to this receptor: Since profiling was done on bulk unsorted PBMCs, naive and antigen-experienced compartments could not be conclusively compared. The CMV infection status of donors was not known, potentially confounding age-related changes in expanded clonotypes. As age increased, observed TCR beta diversity per million T cells dropped in a roughly linear way, and a significant reduction was already evident by age about 36. Estimates of total diversity based on one million sequenced T cells were regarded as lower bounds and as underestimates. The long-lived group showed more naive CD4+ T cells, fewer expanded clones and increased TCR diversity than the aged group, suggesting age selection. A strong correlation was found between observed TCR beta diversity and the percentage of naive T cells measured by flow cytometry.

Measured from the cysteine to the phenylalanine, the CDR3 is 12 residues long. The sequence is cut down to CDR3 DNA, 36 bases in frame from base 1. Via the germline V gene, CDR1 is MNHEY and CDR2 SVGEGT. Trimming takes 8 bases from V and 4 bases from J, and the germline ends sit 12 bases apart. Library generation was performed with 5' RACE. Reads for this sample came from an Illumina HiSeq 2500. A second PCR of roughly 7 to 12 cycles was run with a J-beta primer mix and a sample-barcoded 5' primer. A unique molecular identifier was introduced onto each TCR beta cDNA molecule by a template-switch 5' adaptor carrying 12 random nucleotides. Each sample yielded at least 3 million CDR3-containing paired-end reads. The Mint cDNA synthesis kit, primed by a TRBC-specific oligonucleotide, was used to synthesize first-strand cDNA from all RNA. Following uracil-DNA glycosylase treatment, a first 18-cycle PCR with universal primers M1SS and BC2_uni_R was performed on all cDNA. As for how the authors treated the data: For normalization, 1 million high-quality reads, each with a distinct molecular identifier, were randomly selected from each sample. Instead of being binned into consensus sequences, reads with shared molecular identifiers were discarded. MiTCR, run with a Q25 quality threshold and the strictest error-elimination algorithm, handled CDR3 identification, clonotype clustering and error correction. Lower-bound total TCR beta diversity was estimated with a nonparametric unseen species model using Euler transformation. TCRdb reran the public reads through fastp at Q25 and MiXCR, keeping productive beta chains. Records with the same CDR3 protein are collapsed into one entry carrying the most frequent genes and DNA. These V and J calls originate from TCRdb's pipeline instead of the authors' own analysis. The sample includes about 800,000 distinct CDR3 sequences, with roughly 60% observed a single time. Approximately 23% of the sample belongs to the ten largest clones.

About this clonotype: This receptor's antigen is unknown. No qualities accompany the bases; no much larger clone lies one base away.

The donors were roughly 38 Caucasian individuals from Russia, aged 6 to 90 years, who were systemically healthy. About 9.8 milliliters of peripheral blood were drawn from each donor into EDTA-treated Vacutainer tubes. PBMCs were isolated by Ficoll-Paque density-gradient centrifugation, with at least 6 million obtained per sample. Trizol reagent was used to extract total RNA from the PBMCs, yielding at least 5 micrograms per sample. For every donor, an aliquot of PBMCs went through flow cytometry to measure the percentages of naive CD45RAhigh/CD27high T cells. The sample taken for sequencing was blood. The chain uses TRBV6-2 or TRBV6-3 and TRBJ2-7; no D gene can be assigned with confidence. The origin of this receptor is a young man in good health. Here the CDR3 is given as CASPTRGYEQYF. DNA sequence: TGTGCCAGCCCGACAAGAGGATACGAGCAGTACTTC.